This TCR beta chain was captured by sequencing in a study of T cells after yellow fever vaccination. Study details: Fractions of limited cellularity were prepared by means of SMART-Seq v4 Ultra Low Input. Whole-study results and caveats: It was a weaker secondary response, yet one that peaked faster, at day 5 versus 15. Abundant contaminating clonotypes from the bulk population could appear in FACS-sorted repertoires. Among primary-vaccination clones, most reappeared after the booster, at roughly 96% for CD4 and 85% to 90% for CD8.

MiXCR, run by TCRdb on the 5' RACE reads, gives a single entry per CDR3 protein. Here the sample spans a few hundred thousand distinct CDR3 sequences, approximately 8% being singletons. About this clonotype: Its antigen is undetermined.

Germline CDR1 SGHRS, CDR2 YFSETQ. V gave up 0 bases and J gave up 0 bases, with 9 bases separating them. The CDR3 is 16 amino acids. The TCR originated in a man aged 18-30 years who received the YFV17D yellow fever vaccine. The J gene is TRBJ2-2, the V gene TRBV5-1; D remains ambiguous. This specimen consisted of CD4+ T cells sorted from PBMCs, obtained 5 days after the yellow fever booster vaccination. The CDR3 here is CASSLGAVTNTGELFF. CDR3 nucleotide sequence: TGCGCCAGCAGCTTGGGAGCTGTTACGAACACCGGGGAGCTGTTTTTT.